A single sample is the source of the 11 T cell receptor beta chains below, sequenced in a study of cytomegalovirus exposure and HLA in healthy donors. With 60 Vbeta and 13 Jbeta primers, the PCR was carried out. Produced via immunoSEQ multiplex PCR; TCRdb's table is partial and in-frame only. This table holds about 43,000 clones, about 72% found once. The sample was PBMCs. The origin of the receptors is a man aged 25 to 45 in good health and CMV-seronegative.

A single count supports this clone. V gene TRBV5-4 combines with J gene TRBJ2-7; perhaps TRBD2 as D (5 bases). Per germline, CDR1 SGHNT and CDR2 YYREEE (reference sequence). V was clipped by 3 bases and J by 4 bases, with 8 bases between them. CDR3 size: 12 residues. Written as DNA, the CDR3 is TGTGCCAGCAGCTCGCCGGGGTACGAGCAGTACTTC. Its protein is CASSSPGYEQYF.

The rearrangement joins TRBV2 to TRBJ1-2; D gene ambiguous. V was clipped by 7 bases and J by 4 bases, with 7 bases between them. This CDR3 contains 11 residues. CDR1 and CDR2 (germline): SNHLY, FYNNEI. CDR3 sequence: CASMRSYGYTF. CDR3 DNA: TGTGCCAGCATGAGGAGCTATGGCTACACCTTC.

J is TRBJ1-5 and V is TRBV21-1. TRBV21-1 is termed a pseudogene. The CDR3 loop spans 16 amino acids. The CDR3 reads CASSKEWLDSNQPQHF. For the CDR3, the DNA is TGTGCCAGCAGCAAAGAATGGTTAGATAGCAATCAGCCCCAGCATTTT.

CDR3: CAWSPQGGMSNQPQHF. Here the CDR3 DNA reads TGTGCCTGGAGTCCTCAGGGGGGTATGAGCAATCAGCCCCAGCATTTT. The genes are TRBV30 and TRBJ1-5; 7 positions agree with TRBD1. The CDR3 spans 16 residues. V gave up 2 bases and J gave up 1 base; unmatched junction bases: 8. Germline V CDR1 and CDR2: GTSNPN, SVGIG (reference sequence).

A few counts support this clone. This chain links TRBV30 with TRBJ1-1, with D perhaps matching TRBD1 (5 bases). There are 13 residues in the CDR3. CDR1 is GTSNPN and CDR2 is SVGIG in the germline V gene (reference sequence). Trimming left V 3 bases short and J 3 bases short, with 11 bases between. The CDR3 DNA follows: TGTGCCTGGAGGATACAGGCGTACACTGAAGCTTTCTTT. It specifies CAWRIQAYTEAFF.

The CDR3 sequence is CATARQGSDEQYF. In DNA form, the CDR3 reads TGTGCCACCGCCCGACAGGGTTCCGACGAGCAGTACTTC. The rearrangement links TRBV10-3 to TRBJ2-7, with 7 bases fitting TRBD1. Germline CDR1 is ENHRY and CDR2 is SYGVKD. This CDR3 has 13 amino acids. The trim removed 10 bases at V and 5 bases at J, leaving 11 bases unmatched.

The chain has TRBV7-8 and TRBJ2-3; 7 bases agree with TRBD2. Trimming removed 1 base from V and 1 base from J; junction bases left unmatched: 5. The CDR3 runs to 16 residues. Germline CDR1 and CDR2: SGHVS and FQNEAQ. Written as DNA, the CDR3 is TGTGCCAGCAGCTTAGGGTCCAGCGGGGGCACAGATACGCAGTATTTT. It yields the protein CASSLGSSGGTDTQYF.

This chain joins TRBV5-1 and TRBJ1-1; the D gene is possibly TRBD1 (5 bases). CDR3 length: 15 amino acids. CDR1 and CDR2 from the germline V gene are SGHRS and YFSETQ. The V end lost 0 bases, the J end lost 0 bases, and 9 bases lay between the germline ends. CDR3 nucleotide sequence: TGCGCCAGCAGCTTGGGGGTAGGGGTGAACACTGAAGCTTTCTTT. Protein sequence: CASSLGVGVNTEAFF.

The chain carries TRBV6-6 and TRBJ2-5; no firm D call. The end of the DNA aligns better with TRBJ2-7, so the J call may be wrong. The germline gives CDR1 MNHNY, CDR2 SVGAGI (reference sequence). The CDR3 is made up of 11 amino acids. CDR3 sequence: CASRNSLEQYF. CDR3 nucleotides: TGTGCCAGCAGAAACTCTCTCGAGCAGTACTTC.

The chain links TRBV7-9 to TRBJ2-2; TRBD1 matches 10 bases. Trimming removed 8 bases from V and 6 bases from J; junction bases left unmatched: 6. The CDR3 spans 14 residues. The germline V gene encodes CDR1 SEHNR and CDR2 FQNEAQ (reference sequence). The CDR3 loop is CASAWTGGAGELFF. DNA of the CDR3: TGTGCCAGCGCCTGGACAGGGGGGGCCGGGGAGCTGTTTTTT.

This clone is a singleton in its sample. V and J are TRBV30 and TRBJ2-1, with 9 bases aligning to TRBD2. CDR3 length: 16 residues. CDR1 is GTSNPN and CDR2 is SVGIG in the germline V gene (reference sequence). V gave up 0 bases and J gave up 4 bases; unmatched junction bases: 7. This chain's CDR3 is CAWSVHASGKYNEQFF. The CDR3 DNA sequence: TGTGCCTGGAGTGTTCACGCTAGCGGGAAGTACAATGAGCAGTTCTTC.